The 31 T cell receptor beta chains presented below share a single source sample, sequenced in a study of T cells in Graves' hyperthyroidism and ophthalmopathy. RNA transcripts yielded amplified TCR beta CDR3 regions. The TCR CDR3 was amplified in a first-round RT-PCR using the HTBI primer set. TCRdb used MiXCR to reprocess the multiplex PCR reads, holding one entry per CDR3 protein. Here the sample spans about 600,000 distinct CDR3 sequences, approximately 15% being singletons. The specimen was blood. These receptors all come from a woman between 35 and 50 years old with Graves' ophthalmopathy.

This clonotype was observed many times. The chain couples TRBV2 to TRBJ2-1, with 10 bases matching TRBD1. J was trimmed by 3 bases and V by 5 bases; bases with no gene match: 4. This CDR3 spans 15 amino acids. Germline lookup yields CDR1 SNHLY and CDR2 FYNNEI. CDR3 coding DNA: TGTGCCAGCAGTTCCGGGACAGGGGACTACAATGAGCAGTTCTTC. This translates into CASSSGTGDYNEQFF.

This clonotype was observed at least ten times. The chain is built from TRBV2 and TRBJ1-5; tentatively, D is TRBD1 (6 bases). The V gene lost 5 bases and the J gene lost 7 bases, with 12 bases spanning the gap. The length of the CDR3 is 13 residues. CDR1 and CDR2 from the germline V gene are SNHLY and FYNNEI. CDR3 in amino acids: CASSPTGRQPQHF. CDR3 in DNA: TGTGCCAGCAGTCCCACAGGGAGGCAGCCCCAGCATTTT. The full variable domain, completed using reference TRBV2 and TRBJ1-5, is EPEVTQTPSHQVTQMGQEVILRCVPISNHLYFYWYRQILGQKVEFLVSFYNNEISEKSEIFDDQFSVERPDGSNFTLKIRSTKLEDSAMYFCASSPTGRQPQHFGDGTRLSIL.

This clonotype came up a few times. The chain couples TRBV19 to TRBJ2-3; the D is unclear. This CDR3 region has 15 residues. From germline, CDR1 is LNHDA and CDR2 SQIVND (reference sequence). The V end was cut by 7 bases, the J end by 2 bases, with 16 bases between. Written as DNA, the CDR3 is TGTGCCAGTAAATTAGTTAACCTAGACACAGATACGCAGTATTTT. As protein: CASKLVNLDTDTQYF.

There are many counts of this clonotype. This chain joins TRBV27 and TRBJ2-3; 11 nucleotides align to TRBD2. Germline V lookup: CDR1 MNHEY, CDR2 SMNVEV (reference sequence). This CDR3 is built from 15 residues. J gave up 4 bases and V 2 bases, and 2 bases lay outside the gene matches. This chain's CDR3 is CASSLGTSGSDTQYF. CDR3 nucleotide sequence: TGTGCCAGCAGTTTAGGGACTAGCGGATCAGATACGCAGTATTTT.

The table lists this clonotype with a few counts. The chain recombines TRBV24-1 with TRBJ2-1; perhaps TRBD2 as D (5 bases). Trimming cost V 3 bases and J 3 bases, with 8 bases left between them. Germline CDR1 KGHDR, CDR2 SFDVKD. The CDR3 length is 14 residues. The CDR3 nucleotides are TGTGCCACCAGTGATCCCCGGGACTACAATGAGCAGTTCTTC. Protein: CATSDPRDYNEQFF.

In this sample, this clonotype turned up many times. The chain couples TRBV20-1 to TRBJ2-1; the match to TRBD2 covers 9 bases. The CDR3 contains 14 residues. The V segment lost 5 bases and the J segment 7 bases; nucleotides outside the gene matches: 9. Germline loops: CDR1 DFQATT, CDR2 SNEGSKA (reference sequence). CDR3 residues: CSALVSGSRNEQFF. The CDR3 nucleotides read TGCAGTGCTCTCGTTAGCGGGAGTAGGAATGAGCAGTTCTTC.

This sequence joins TRBV20-1 and TRBJ1-6; no firm D call. The CDR3 runs 10 residues. The germline V gene has CDR1 DFQATT and CDR2 SNEGSKA (reference sequence). V lost 0 bases and J lost 18, with 9 bases in between. CDR3 sequence (DNA): TGCAGTGCTAGAGATGGGCCGGCCCACTTT. Amino acid sequence: CSARDGPAHF.

V gene TRBV19 combines with J gene TRBJ1-1; weak D call: TRBD1 (5 bases). This CDR3 has 16 residues. Germline V gene data show CDR1 as LNHDA and CDR2 as SQIVND (reference sequence). V was cut by 0 bases and J by 0 bases, with 11 bases left in between. The CDR3 region is CASSIDRARVNTEAFF. The CDR3 bases are TGTGCCAGTAGTATAGACAGGGCGAGGGTGAACACTGAAGCTTTCTTT.

This clonotype came up many times. One end of the junction does not line up with germline, which may come from a read error. CDR3: CSARGGGISSSNEQFF. DNA for the CDR3: TGCAGTGCGAGAGGGGGAGGGATTTCGTCGTCTAATGAGCAGTTCTTC. The chain combines TRBV20-1 with TRBJ2-1, with D possibly TRBD2 on 7 matching bases. The length of the CDR3 is 16 residues. Germline CDR1 is DFQATT and CDR2 is SNEGSKA (reference sequence).

This clonotype was seen more than once but under ten times. The chain employs TRBV27 and TRBJ1-5; a weak D match, TRBD1 (6 bases). V lost 5 bases and J 4 bases, leaving 12 bases between the germline ends. Germline CDR1 MNHEY, CDR2 SMNVEV (reference sequence). The CDR3 covers 14 residues. For the CDR3, the DNA is TGTGCCAGCAGTCAATCCGGGACAAATCAGCCCCAGCATTTT. It encodes CASSQSGTNQPQHF.

The gene calls are TRBV13 and TRBJ2-3; D perhaps matches TRBD1 (6 bases). The CDR3 totals 15 residues. The V and J ends lost 7 bases and 7 bases respectively, with 21 bases between them. The germline gives CDR1 PRHDT, CDR2 FYEKMQ (reference sequence). DNA of the CDR3: TGTGCCAGCACCACGTGGGGGCCTAGCACCTATACGCAGTATTTT. Translating gives CASTTWGPSTYTQYF. Full variable domain (missing parts from reference TRBV13 and TRBJ2-3): AAGVIQSPRHLIKEKRETATLKCYPIPRHDTVYWYQQGPGQDPQFLISFYEKMQSDKGSIPDRFSAQQFSDYHSELNMSSLELGDSALYFCASTTWGPSTYTQYFGPGTRLTVL.

With regard to this clonotype: Possible read error: a much larger clone is one base away. The gene calls are TRBV18 and TRBJ2-5; D is unclear. Germline V gives CDR1 KGHSH, CDR2 LQKENI. The CDR3 consists of 13 residues. The CDR3 sequence is CAGSPQQQETQYF. The CDR3, as DNA: TGTGCCGGCTCACCACAACAGCAAGAGACCCAGTACTTC.

This clonotype was seen at least ten times. This sequence joins TRBV20-1 and TRBJ2-1; the D call may be TRBD1 or TRBD2 (6 bases each). The V and J ends lost 0 bases and 8 bases respectively, with 8 bases between them. Germline V gene lookup returns CDR1 DFQATT and CDR2 SNEGSKA (reference sequence). The CDR3 loop spans 12 amino acids. CDR3 DNA sequence: TGCAGTGCTAGAGAGGGGGGCGATGAGCAGTTCTTC. Amino acid sequence: CSAREGGDEQFF.

The chain recombines TRBV20-1 with TRBJ2-1; 10 positions agree with TRBD2. The CDR3 loop spans 16 amino acids. CDR1 DFQATT and CDR2 SNEGSKA come from the germline V gene (reference sequence). V gave up 3 bases and J gave up 8 bases; unmatched junction bases: 13. CDR3 residues: CSARDYLAGESYEQFF. The DNA of the CDR3 is TGCAGTGCTAGGGATTATCTAGCGGGAGAGAGCTATGAGCAGTTCTTC.

The V call is TRBV19, the J call TRBJ1-5; D is unclear. Per germline, CDR1 LNHDA and CDR2 SQIVND (reference sequence). The CDR3 covers 14 residues. The germline V and J ends were trimmed by 1 base and 3 bases, with 7 bases remaining between them. This CDR3 is CASSIGGPNQPQHF. The CDR3 DNA reads TGTGCCAGTAGTATAGGAGGGCCCAATCAGCCCCAGCATTTT.

Many counts were recorded for this clonotype. The chain is built from TRBV28 and TRBJ2-3, with 7 bases aligning to TRBD2. The CDR3 is made up of 14 amino acids. Per germline, CDR1 MDHEN and CDR2 SYDVKM. The ends lost 7 bases at V and 3 bases at J; junction bases unmatched: 7. DNA for the CDR3: TGTGCCAGCAAACGGGGACTAATGACAGATACGCAGTATTTT. Amino acids: CASKRGLMTDTQYF.

The table lists this clonotype with many counts. The chain uses TRBV7-9 and TRBJ2-7; 8 bases line up with TRBD2. The CDR3 extends over 15 amino acids. V shed 4 bases, J shed 7 bases, and the junction held 12 bases outside the gene matches. The germline gives CDR1 SEHNR, CDR2 FQNEAQ (reference sequence). The CDR3 protein is CASSYLGGAAGEQYF. In DNA form, the CDR3 reads TGTGCCAGCAGCTATCTCGGGGGGGCCGCGGGGGAGCAGTACTTC. Full variable domain (outside the CDR3, taken from reference TRBV7-9 and TRBJ2-7): DTGVSQNPRHKITKRGQNVTFRCDPISEHNRLYWYRQTLGQGPEFLTYFQNEAQLEKSRLLSDRFSAERPKGSFSTLEIQRTEQGDSAMYLCASSYLGGAAGEQYFGPGTRLTVT.

This clonotype was found many times. This chain uses TRBV2 with TRBJ1-3; D perhaps matches TRBD1 (5 bases). The CDR3 totals 16 residues. Trimming took off 6 bases at V and 4 bases at J, with 19 bases between the two ends. From germline, CDR1 is SNHLY and CDR2 FYNNEI. CDR3 loop: CASSRVGGGRGNTIYF. The CDR3 DNA follows: TGTGCCAGCAGCCGTGTGGGGGGGGGGAGAGGAAACACCATATATTTT.

This clonotype has only a few counts. The chain links TRBV3-1 to TRBJ1-4; no clear D. The CDR3 runs to 15 residues. Looked up from germline, CDR1 is LGHDT and CDR2 is YNNKEL (reference sequence). Trimming stripped 6 bases from V and 7 bases from J, with 18 bases between. The CDR3 sequence is CASRSWVDGREKLFF. The DNA of the CDR3 is TGTGCCAGCAGGTCGTGGGTTGACGGACGTGAAAAACTGTTTTTT.

Only a few counts were recorded for this clonotype. This chain uses TRBV29-1 with TRBJ2-1; 10 nucleotides align to TRBD2. Germline V gives CDR1 SQVTM, CDR2 ANQGSEA. The CDR3 totals 17 residues. Unmatched junction bases numbered 8, after V lost 0 bases and J lost 3 bases. This chain's CDR3 is CSVEDPGGTSVYNEQFF. The CDR3 DNA reads TGCAGCGTTGAAGATCCAGGAGGGACTAGCGTCTACAATGAGCAGTTCTTC.

Ten or more counts support this clonotype. This sequence joins TRBV12-3 or TRBV12-4 and TRBJ2-3; maybe TRBD1 (5 bases). The CDR3 spans 12 residues. The V end was cut by 5 bases, the J end by 10 bases, with 13 bases between. The CDR3 sequence is CASSPQTGAQYF. The CDR3, as DNA: TGTGCCAGCAGTCCTCAAACAGGAGCGCAGTATTTT.

This clonotype was seen ten or more times. Here the CDR3 reads CASSKRTGTVSDTQYF. CDR3 DNA sequence: TGTGCCAGCAGTAAAAGGACAGGGACGGTCTCAGATACGCAGTATTTT. The V and J genes are TRBV2 and TRBJ2-3; 8 nucleotides align to TRBD1. The CDR3 runs 16 residues. Trimming at V came to 5 bases and at J to 4 bases, leaving 11 bases not matched to a gene. Germline V CDR1 and CDR2: SNHLY, FYNNEI.

This clonotype was detected many times. The V and J genes are TRBV11-2 and TRBJ2-7; TRBD1 matches 12 bases. CDR3 length equals 14 residues. Germline V gives CDR1 SGHAT, CDR2 FQNNGV. V trimming: 4 bases; J trimming: 5 bases; junction bases outside the gene matches: 3. CDR3 loop: CASSWGTGGNEQYF. CDR3 nucleotides: TGTGCCAGCAGCTGGGGGACAGGGGGCAACGAGCAGTACTTC.

This clonotype was seen a handful of times. The chain employs TRBV6-1 and TRBJ1-5; 7 bases map to TRBD1. From germline, CDR1 is MNHNS and CDR2 SASEGT. The CDR3 runs 15 residues. Unmatched junction bases numbered 5, after V lost 3 bases and J lost 3 bases. The CDR3 nucleotides are TGTGCCAGCAGTGACAGGGGGGGTTCCAATCAGCCCCAGCATTTT. Translation gives CASSDRGGSNQPQHF.

The chain combines TRBV28 with TRBJ2-7; D is uncertain. CDR1 MDHEN and CDR2 SYDVKM come from the germline V gene. The CDR3 covers 13 residues. Trimming removed 4 bases at V and 2 bases at J, with 9 bases between. The CDR3 loop is CASSSPPAYEQYF. The CDR3 DNA reads TGTGCCAGCAGTTCCCCTCCTGCCTACGAGCAGTACTTC.

This clonotype was seen ten or more times. The J gene is TRBJ2-3, the V gene TRBV10-3, with 8 nucleotides matching TRBD1. V trimming: 6 bases; J trimming: 0 bases; junction bases outside the gene matches: 5. CDR1 ENHRY and CDR2 SYGVKD come from the germline V gene. This CDR3 spans 15 amino acids. The chain's CDR3 is CAISQGQASTDTQYF. The DNA for the CDR3 is TGTGCCATCAGCCAGGGACAGGCGAGCACAGATACGCAGTATTTT.

This clonotype was seen at least ten times. One end of the junction fails to match germline, which may point to a read error. The J gene is TRBJ2-1, the V gene TRBV20-1, with TRBD2 matching over 11 bases. Per the germline V gene, CDR1 is DFQATT and CDR2 is SNEGSKA (reference sequence). The CDR3 spans 19 residues. CDR3: CSARDVTSGRKMGYSEQFF. The CDR3, as DNA: TGCAGTGCTAGAGATGTCACTAGCGGGAGAAAGATGGGATACAGTGAGCAGTTCTTC.

There are a few counts of this clonotype. The V gene is TRBV5-1, the J gene TRBJ1-2; D call uncertain. This CDR3 region has 15 residues. Germline CDR1 reads SGHRS; CDR2 reads YFSETQ. V was clipped by 0 bases and J by 7 bases, with 16 bases between them. The CDR3 DNA reads as TGCGCCAGCAGCTTGGTAGCGGGCGTGGCGGGTGGCTACACCTTC. Protein: CASSLVAGVAGGYTF. The full variable domain, its missing parts supplied by reference TRBV5-1 and TRBJ1-2, is KAGVTQTPRYLIKTRGQQVTLSCSPISGHRSVSWYQQTPGQGLQFLFEYFSETQRNKGNFPGRFSGRQFSNSRSEMNVSTLELGDSALYLCASSLVAGVAGGYTFGSGTRLTVV.

This rearrangement joins TRBV30 to TRBJ2-2; no clear D. V was cut by 0 bases and J by 4 bases, with 6 bases left in between. The V gene's germline CDR1 is GTSNPN and CDR2 SVGIG (reference sequence). This CDR3 region has 13 residues. DNA of the CDR3: TGTGCCTGGAGTGTACTATCCACCGGGGAGCTGTTTTTT. Residues: CAWSVLSTGELFF.

This clonotype occurred many times. The chain uses TRBV5-1 and TRBJ1-1, with TRBD1 matching over 8 bases. The CDR3 is 13 amino acids. CDR1 SGHRS and CDR2 YFSETQ come from the germline V gene. Unmatched junction bases numbered 5, after V lost 9 bases and J lost 1 base. CDR3 residues: CATRDRSNTEAFF. For the CDR3, the DNA is TGCGCCACCAGGGACAGGTCGAACACTGAAGCTTTCTTT.

This clonotype came up many times. This sequence joins TRBV7-9 and TRBJ2-7; weak D call: TRBD1 (6 bases). The germline V gene has CDR1 SEHNR and CDR2 FQNEAQ (reference sequence). V lost 2 bases and J lost 4, with 15 bases in between. The CDR3 runs to 15 residues. In DNA, the CDR3 is TGTGCCAGCAGCTTAATCAGCGCAGGGGTTTACGAGCAGTACTTC. It yields the protein CASSLISAGVYEQYF.